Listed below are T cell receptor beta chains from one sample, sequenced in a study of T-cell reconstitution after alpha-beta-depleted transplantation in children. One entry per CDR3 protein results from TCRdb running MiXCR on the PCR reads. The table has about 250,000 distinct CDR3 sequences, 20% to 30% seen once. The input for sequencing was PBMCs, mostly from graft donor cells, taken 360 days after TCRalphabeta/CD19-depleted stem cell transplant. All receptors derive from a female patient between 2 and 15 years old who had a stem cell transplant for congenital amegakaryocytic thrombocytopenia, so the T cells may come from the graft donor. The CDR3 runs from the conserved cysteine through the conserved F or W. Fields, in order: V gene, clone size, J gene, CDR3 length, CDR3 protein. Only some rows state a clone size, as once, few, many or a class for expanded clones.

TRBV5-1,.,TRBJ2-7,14,CASSLEAGVNEQYF
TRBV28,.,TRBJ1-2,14,CASSFPDIIYGYTF
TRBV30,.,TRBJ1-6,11,CAWSQNSPLHF
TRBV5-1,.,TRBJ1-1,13,CASRTQGRTRAFF
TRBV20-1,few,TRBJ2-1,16,CSARVSGDLGYNEQFF
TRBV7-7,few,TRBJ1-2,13,CARPRGQGCGYTF
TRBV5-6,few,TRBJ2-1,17,CASSLRLAGSSYNEQFF
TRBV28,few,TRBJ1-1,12,CASSLRTGTAFF
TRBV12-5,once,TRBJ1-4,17,CASGLGTGVPPIEKLFF
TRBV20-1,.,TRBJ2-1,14,CSAPRVGPNNEQFF
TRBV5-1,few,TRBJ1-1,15,CASRPGTGTYTEAFF
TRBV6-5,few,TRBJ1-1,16,CASSYSGADSNTEAFF
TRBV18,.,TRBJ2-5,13,CASSPIIGETQYF
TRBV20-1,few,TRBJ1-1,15,CSAPRNRADNTEAFF
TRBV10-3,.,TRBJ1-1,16,CAITRQAGVTSTEAFF
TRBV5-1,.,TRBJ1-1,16,CASSLGSVGSGTEAFF
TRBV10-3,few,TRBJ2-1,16,CAISESERAPYNEQFF
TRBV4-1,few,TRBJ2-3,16,CASSQVYFESTDTQYF
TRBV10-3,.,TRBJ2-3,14,CAISEETRGDTQYF
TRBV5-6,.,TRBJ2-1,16,CASSLDQGWGTNEQFF
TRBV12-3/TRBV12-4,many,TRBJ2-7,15,CASSLGGGSSYEQYF
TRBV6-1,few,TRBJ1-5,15,CASSSGRISNQPQHF
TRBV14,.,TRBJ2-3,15,CASSQGTSGMGTQYF
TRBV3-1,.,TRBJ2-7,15,CASSQMTGAYYEQYF
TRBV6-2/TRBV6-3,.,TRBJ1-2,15,CASKPDSSHPGGYTF
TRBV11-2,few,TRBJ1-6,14,CASSLDRVGSPLHF
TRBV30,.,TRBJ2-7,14,CAWRLGQHSYEQYF